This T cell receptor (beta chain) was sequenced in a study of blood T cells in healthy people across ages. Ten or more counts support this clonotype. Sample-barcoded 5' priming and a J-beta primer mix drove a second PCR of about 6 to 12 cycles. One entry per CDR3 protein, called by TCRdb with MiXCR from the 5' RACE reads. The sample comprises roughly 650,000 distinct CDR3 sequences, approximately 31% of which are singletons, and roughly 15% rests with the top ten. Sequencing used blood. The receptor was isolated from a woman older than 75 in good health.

The CDR3, as DNA: TGTGCCAGCAGTAAAGCGGGACAGGTCTTGAATGAAAAACTGTTTTTT. The encoded protein is CASSKAGQVLNEKLFF. V is TRBV12-3 or TRBV12-4 and J is TRBJ1-4; TRBD1 agrees at 8 bases. V lost 5 bases, J lost 5 bases, and 10 bases stayed unmatched. The CDR3 extends over 16 amino acids.